Below are 28 T cell receptor beta chains sequenced from a single sample in a study of CD8 T cells in Susac syndrome. Reverse transcription used roughly 0.45 to 1 ug RNA and random hexamers. TCRdb fed the immunoSEQ multiplex PCR reads into MiXCR, producing one record per CDR3 protein. The sample has approximately 120,000 distinct CDR3 sequences, around 94% seen once. Material for sequencing was CD8+ T cells from PBMCs. Receptors originate from a human donor with Susac syndrome.

The chain employs TRBV9 and TRBJ2-1, with 13 bases lining up with TRBD2. The CDR3 length is 16 residues. Losses at the gene ends were 3 bases for V and 4 bases for J; bases not matched to a gene: 4. Germline lookup yields CDR1 SGDLS and CDR2 YYNGEE. CDR3 protein: CASSARLAGGYNEQFF. The DNA for the CDR3 is TGTGCCAGCAGCGCCAGACTAGCGGGGGGTTACAATGAGCAGTTCTTC.

The chain couples TRBV29-1 to TRBJ2-2; a possible D gene is TRBD1 (6 bases). CDR1 and CDR2 from the germline V gene are SQVTM and ANQGSEA. Trimming took 6 bases from V and 4 from J, leaving 9 bases between them. This CDR3 is built from 12 residues. CDR3 residues: CSVRQATGELFF. The CDR3 DNA reads as TGCAGCGTCCGACAGGCCACCGGGGAGCTGTTTTTT.

V is TRBV12-5 and J is TRBJ2-7; possibly TRBD2 for D (5 bases). This CDR3 has 14 residues. V was trimmed by 0 bases and J by 3 bases, leaving 9 bases between them. Germline V gene sequence: CDR1 LGHNT, CDR2 FRNRAP. For the CDR3, the DNA is TGTGCTAGTGGTTTGGTACTCGGGGACTACGAGCAGTACTTC. The encoded protein is CASGLVLGDYEQYF.

The genes are TRBV2 and TRBJ1-2, with 10 positions matching TRBD1. The germline V gene has CDR1 SNHLY and CDR2 FYNNEI. This CDR3 contains 17 residues. The CDR3: CAQLGTGVRVANYGYTF. For the CDR3, the DNA is TGTGCGCAACTCGGGACAGGGGTGAGAGTCGCGAACTATGGCTACACCTTC. The full variable domain, in which reference TRBV2 and TRBJ1-2 provide the parts outside the CDR3, is EPEVTQTPSHQVTQMGQEVILRCVPISNHLYFYWYRQILGQKVEFLVSFYNNEISEKSEIFDDQFSVERPDGSNFTLKIRSTKLEDSAMYFCAQLGTGVRVANYGYTFGSGTRLTVV.

The chain joins TRBV24-1 to TRBJ1-1; D unclear. CDR1 and CDR2 from the germline V gene are KGHDR and SFDVKD. The length of the CDR3 is 18 residues. With 3 bases removed from V and 0 bases from J, the gap between germline ends came to 19 bases. The CDR3 sequence: CATSDEKAVRYLNTEAFF. The CDR3 DNA is TGTGCCACCAGTGATGAGAAAGCAGTGAGGTATTTGAACACTGAAGCTTTCTTT.

The rearrangement joins TRBV3-1 to TRBJ2-1, with 9 bases identical to TRBD2. V lost 1 base to trimming and J lost 8 bases; unmatched junction nucleotides: 9. The length of the CDR3 is 16 residues. Germline CDR1 LGHDT, CDR2 YNNKEL (reference sequence). CDR3 protein: CASSQGVSGSVDEQFF. The CDR3 DNA reads TGTGCCAGCAGCCAAGGGGTTAGCGGGAGCGTAGATGAGCAGTTCTTC.

This clonotype was recorded once. V and J are TRBV5-6 and TRBJ1-2, with 7 bases matching TRBD1. The V gene end was trimmed by 4 bases and the J gene end by 4 bases; junction bases not matched to a gene: 4. CDR1 SGHDT and CDR2 YYEEEE come from the germline V gene. The CDR3 is 13 residues long. Here the CDR3 DNA reads TGTGCCAGCAGCACCGGGACAGCCTATGGCTACACCTTC. Translated, it gives CASSTGTAYGYTF. Supplemented by reference TRBV5-6 and TRBJ1-2, the full variable domain reads DAGVTQSPTHLIKTRGQQVTLRCSPKSGHDTVSWYQQALGQGPQFIFQYYEEEERQRGNFPDRFSGHQFPNYSSELNVNALLLGDSALYLCASSTGTAYGYTFGSGTRLTVV.

The CDR3 DNA reads as TGTGCCAGCAGTGAAGCGCTTTTGGAGTATACAGAGCAGTACTTC. Translating it yields CASSEALLEYTEQYF. The chain has TRBV2 and TRBJ2-7; D is undetermined. Germline CDR1 reads SNHLY; CDR2 reads FYNNEI. V was clipped by 0 bases and J by 7 bases, with 16 bases between them. The CDR3 has 15 residues.

The V and J genes are TRBV6-2 or TRBV6-3 and TRBJ2-7; D is unclear. Germline V gene data show CDR1 as MNHEY and CDR2 as SVGEGT. This CDR3 region has 14 residues. V lost 4 bases, J lost 2 bases, and 12 bases lay in between. The CDR3 loop is CASSFLDATYEQYF. CDR3 bases: TGTGCCAGCAGTTTCTTGGACGCGACCTACGAGCAGTACTTC.

The rearrangement links TRBV29-1 to TRBJ1-4; D is perhaps TRBD1 (6 bases). This CDR3 comprises 13 residues. V shed 5 bases and J shed 8 bases, with 15 bases lying between them. The germline CDR1 and CDR2 sequences are SQVTM and ANQGSEA. The CDR3 coding sequence is TGCAGCGTTCAAAGGGCGGGGGCAGAAAAACTGTTTTTT. Translation: CSVQRAGAEKLFF.

This clonotype was picked up one time. The rearrangement joins TRBV12-3 or TRBV12-4 to TRBJ1-1; no definite D call. The CDR3 contains 11 residues. Trimming took 5 bases from V and 2 from J, leaving 3 bases between them. The CDR3 coding sequence is TGTGCCAGCAGTATTAACACTGAAGCTTTCTTT. This translates into CASSINTEAFF.

The chain carries TRBV20-1 and TRBJ1-1; D is undetermined. This CDR3 contains 13 residues. Germline CDR1 DFQATT, CDR2 SNEGSKA (reference sequence). V lost 1 base to trimming and J lost 3 bases, with 9 bases between them. CDR3 region: CSARGTSHTEAFF. The CDR3 nucleotides are TGCAGTGCTAGAGGGACCTCACACACTGAAGCTTTCTTT.

V is TRBV20-1 and J is TRBJ1-1; the match to TRBD1 covers 7 bases. Germline-derived CDR1 and CDR2 are DFQATT and SNEGSKA (reference sequence). V lost 3 bases to trimming and J lost 1 base; unmatched junction nucleotides: 5. The CDR3 has 14 residues. The CDR3: CSASRPGGNTEAFF. CDR3 coding DNA: TGCAGTGCTAGTAGGCCAGGGGGGAACACTGAAGCTTTCTTT.

The V gene is TRBV5-6, the J gene TRBJ2-5; D possibly corresponds to TRBD2 (6 bases). Trimming stripped 5 bases from V and 3 bases from J, with 8 bases between. There are 12 residues in the CDR3. Germline V CDR1 and CDR2: SGHDT, YYEEEE. DNA for the CDR3: TGTGCCAGCAGTCCGGGGGAAGAGACCCAGTACTTC. It yields the protein CASSPGEETQYF.

The chain combines TRBV5-6 with TRBJ2-3; D is uncertain. With 0 bases removed from V and 2 bases from J, the gap between germline ends came to 10 bases. Per germline, CDR1 SGHDT and CDR2 YYEEEE. There are 15 residues in the CDR3. This CDR3 is CASSLVGFLTDTQYF. The CDR3 bases are TGTGCCAGCAGCTTGGTTGGGTTTCTCACAGATACGCAGTATTTT.

DNA of the CDR3: TGTGCCAGCTCACCACAAGACACCGGGGAGCTGTTTTTT. It encodes CASSPQDTGELFF. This chain connects TRBV18 to TRBJ2-2; D unresolved. The V gene's germline CDR1 is KGHSH and CDR2 LQKENI. Trimming shortened V by 1 base and J by 3 bases, and 3 bases separated the two germline ends. The CDR3 has 13 residues. The full variable domain, with the rest looked up from reference TRBV18 and TRBJ2-2, is NAGVMQNPRHLVRRRGQEARLRCSPMKGHSHVYWYRQLPEEGLKFMVYLQKENIIDESGMPKERFSAEFPKEGPSILRIQQVVRGDSAAYFCASSPQDTGELFFGEGSRLTVL.

The chain recombines TRBV28 with TRBJ2-5; weak D call: TRBD2 (6 bases). Germline V gene data show CDR1 as MDHEN and CDR2 as SYDVKM. The CDR3 loop spans 15 amino acids. Deletions cut 4 bases from V and 3 bases from J, with 15 bases between. The CDR3 nucleotides read TGTGCCAGCAGTTCCCCGGGGACTCAGGAAGAGACCCAGTACTTC. Protein product: CASSSPGTQEETQYF.

This chain joins TRBV12-3 or TRBV12-4 and TRBJ2-5; D is unclear. Trimming removed 5 bases at V and 5 bases at J, with 9 bases between. The CDR3 has 12 amino acids. The CDR3 loop reads CASSLGLETQYF. The DNA of the CDR3 is TGTGCCAGCAGTCTGGGGTTGGAGACCCAGTACTTC.

The chain is built from TRBV25-1 and TRBJ2-7; 7 nucleotides line up with TRBD2. V shed 4 bases, J shed 1 base, and the junction held 13 bases outside the gene matches. The germline V gene has CDR1 MGHDK and CDR2 SYGVNS. The CDR3 contains 17 residues. The chain's CDR3 is CASSGRNVGGKSYEQYF. CDR3 coding DNA: TGTGCCAGCAGTGGGAGGAATGTGGGAGGGAAGTCCTACGAGCAGTACTTC.

The J gene is TRBJ2-6, the V gene TRBV7-9; either TRBD1 or TRBD2 may fit D (5 bases each). The CDR3 loop spans 16 amino acids. V was clipped by 2 bases and J by 8 bases, with 16 bases between them. Germline assignment: CDR1 SEHNR and CDR2 FQNEAQ (reference sequence). The CDR3 region is CASSLIGGPSTNVLTF. CDR3 coding DNA: TGTGCCAGCAGCTTAATTGGGGGACCCTCGACCAACGTCCTGACTTTC.

The rearrangement uses TRBV27 and TRBJ1-6; D remains ambiguous. Per germline, CDR1 MNHEY and CDR2 SMNVEV (reference sequence). This CDR3 comprises 13 residues. Trimming took 10 bases from V and 6 from J, leaving 13 bases between them. The CDR3 sequence is CATRGYINSPLHF. Here the CDR3 DNA reads TGTGCCACCCGCGGGTATATTAATTCACCCCTCCACTTT.

The chain carries TRBV20-1 and TRBJ2-7; D is unclear. CDR1 and CDR2 (germline): DFQATT, SNEGSKA (reference sequence). The V end lost 0 bases, the J end lost 0 bases, and 12 bases lay between the germline ends. This CDR3 spans 15 amino acids. Written as DNA, the CDR3 is TGCAGTGCTAGAGATGGGAAGAGGAGCTCCTACGAGCAGTACTTC. Protein sequence: CSARDGKRSSYEQYF.

The genes are TRBV9 and TRBJ2-1; a weak D match, TRBD2 (6 bases). CDR3 length equals 18 residues. V lost 1 base and J 4 bases, leaving 21 bases between the germline ends. The V gene's germline CDR1 is SGDLS and CDR2 YYNGEE. The CDR3 here is CASSVSSKSGLDYNEQFF. Here the CDR3 DNA reads TGTGCCAGCAGCGTATCATCAAAGTCGGGACTCGATTACAATGAGCAGTTCTTC.

J is TRBJ2-5 and V is TRBV2, with TRBD2 matching 8 bases. The CDR3 consists of 18 residues. J gave up 0 bases and V 1 base, and 10 bases lay outside the gene matches. Germline CDR1 reads SNHLY; CDR2 reads FYNNEI. The CDR3 sequence is CASSEEYGGGTYQETQYF. The CDR3 DNA follows: TGTGCCAGCAGTGAAGAGTACGGCGGGGGGACCTACCAAGAGACCCAGTACTTC.

This chain uses TRBV20-1 with TRBJ2-7, with D perhaps TRBD1 or TRBD2 (5 bases each). Trimming took 3 bases from V and 2 from J, leaving 14 bases between them. Looked up from germline, CDR1 is DFQATT and CDR2 is SNEGSKA (reference sequence). The CDR3 loop spans 14 amino acids. CDR3 sequence: CSASHRDGAYEQYF. DNA of the CDR3: TGCAGTGCTAGCCACCGGGACGGAGCCTACGAGCAGTACTTC.

This clonotype was seen just once. The chain recombines TRBV14 with TRBJ2-5; D gene unclear. Germline values: CDR1 SGHDN, CDR2 FVKESK. The CDR3 contains 15 residues. Trimming removed 3 bases at V and 1 base at J, with 12 bases between. For the CDR3, the DNA is TGTGCCAGCAGCCAGATCAACGCAGCCCAAGAGACCCAGTACTTC. This translates into CASSQINAAQETQYF. The full variable domain, in which reference TRBV14 and TRBJ2-5 provide the parts outside the CDR3, is EAGVTQFPSHSVIEKGQTVTLRCDPISGHDNLYWYRRVMGKEIKFLLHFVKESKQDESGMPNNRFLAERTGGTYSTLKVQPAELEDSGVYFCASSQINAAQETQYFGPGTRLLVL.

The rearrangement uses TRBV27 and TRBJ1-6; D gene uncertain. The V gene lost 8 bases and the J gene lost 9 bases, with 8 bases spanning the gap. The CDR3 contains 11 residues. Germline V gene data show CDR1 as MNHEY and CDR2 as SMNVEV (reference sequence). Here the CDR3 DNA reads TGTGCCAGCGGCCCCGGTTCACCCCTCCACTTT. The encoded protein is CASGPGSPLHF.

The chain couples TRBV20-1 to TRBJ1-6, with 8 nucleotides matching TRBD1. Trimming at V came to 3 bases and at J to 10 bases, leaving 5 bases not matched to a gene. CDR1 is DFQATT and CDR2 is SNEGSKA in the germline V gene (reference sequence). The CDR3 consists of 13 residues. The CDR3 spells CSARTGEISPLHF. Here the CDR3 DNA reads TGCAGTGCTAGGACAGGGGAAATCTCACCCCTCCACTTT.